A single sample is the source of the 24 T cell receptor beta chains below, sequenced in a study of spatial heterogeneity in lung cancer. Time point noted: blood at routine non-recurrence follow-up after resection. Unsorted samples of tumor, nontumor lung or frozen PBMC had their whole RNA sequenced. TCRdb redid the calling of the 5' RACE reads with MiXCR, one entry per CDR3 protein. Among about 52,000 distinct CDR3 sequences listed, under 8% were seen once. The material sequenced was PBMCs, taken at follow-up. These receptors all come from a female donor with early-stage non-small cell lung cancer.

This clonotype was detected many times. CDR3 coding DNA: TGCAGTGCTAACCCGGCGGCGGGGGCTGGCACAGATACGCAGTATTTT. Protein: CSANPAAGAGTDTQYF. This chain connects TRBV20-1 to TRBJ2-3; TRBD2 is a possible D gene (7 bases). The ends were cut back, 4 bases at V and 1 base at J, with 18 bases in the middle. The CDR3 has 16 amino acids. The germline V gene has CDR1 DFQATT and CDR2 SNEGSKA (reference sequence).

This clonotype has ten or more counts. CDR3 protein: CASCLTSFFSDTQYF. CDR3 nucleotide sequence: TGTGCCAGCTGCTTAACTAGCTTTTTTTCGGATACGCAGTATTTT. The gene calls are TRBV6-5 and TRBJ2-3, with TRBD2 as a possible D gene (6 bases). This CDR3 has 15 amino acids. Trimming took 8 bases from V and 6 from J, leaving 21 bases between them. Germline CDR1 and CDR2: MNHEY and SVGAGI.

DNA of the CDR3: TGTGCCAGCAGAAAAGGCTCAGATACGCAGTATTTT. Translated, it gives CASRKGSDTQYF. This chain connects TRBV2 to TRBJ2-3; D is unclear. CDR3 length equals 12 residues. Germline V lookup: CDR1 SNHLY, CDR2 FYNNEI. V was clipped by 6 bases and J by 4 bases, with 8 bases between them.

This clonotype was detected only a few times. J is TRBJ2-7 and V is TRBV7-9, with a weak D call TRBD2 (5 bases). V lost 5 bases to trimming and J lost 5 bases, with 13 bases between them. Germline loops: CDR1 SEHNR, CDR2 FQNEAQ (reference sequence). This CDR3 contains 13 residues. Here the CDR3 reads CASSLDLSDEQYF. CDR3 nucleotides: TGTGCCAGCAGCCTGGATCTTAGCGACGAGCAGTACTTC. The full variable domain, with the rest looked up from reference TRBV7-9 and TRBJ2-7, is DTGVSQNPRHKITKRGQNVTFRCDPISEHNRLYWYRQTLGQGPEFLTYFQNEAQLEKSRLLSDRFSAERPKGSFSTLEIQRTEQGDSAMYLCASSLDLSDEQYFGPGTRLTVT.

Of note for this clonotype: With a much larger clone just one base away, this may be a read error. The V call is TRBV4-1, the J call TRBJ1-5; D gene ambiguous. CDR3 length: 18 residues. Germline V CDR1 and CDR2: MGHRA, YSYEKL. CDR3 amino acids: CASGQDQGIRRLNQPQHF. In nucleotides, the CDR3 is TGCGCCAGCGGCCAAGATCAAGGGATCCGGAGGCTTAATCAGCCCCAGCATTTT.

This chain uses TRBV6-6 with TRBJ2-6; D gene unclear. The V end was cut by 6 bases, the J end by 0 bases, with 9 bases between. The CDR3 is 15 amino acids. CDR1 is MNHNY, CDR2 SVGAGI, per germline (reference sequence). DNA of the CDR3: TGTGCCAGCAGCCGCGGCTCCTCTGGGGCCAACGTCCTGACTTTC. Encoded protein: CASSRGSSGANVLTF.

This clonotype was seen a few times. This rearrangement joins TRBV7-9 to TRBJ1-5, with D unresolved. Germline V gene lookup returns CDR1 SEHNR and CDR2 FQNEAQ (reference sequence). The CDR3 contains 14 residues. V gave up 3 bases and J gave up 7 bases, with 13 bases separating them. This CDR3 reads CASSFLQDHQPQHF. DNA for the CDR3: TGTGCCAGCAGCTTCCTTCAAGACCACCAGCCCCAGCATTTT.

The chain has TRBV19 and TRBJ1-2; 9 bases agree with TRBD1. The V gene end was trimmed by 4 bases and the J gene end by 5 bases; junction bases not matched to a gene: 5. The V gene's germline CDR1 is LNHDA and CDR2 SQIVND (reference sequence). The CDR3 spans 14 residues. In DNA, the CDR3 is TGTGCCAGTAGTAAGACAGGGGGAGCGTATGGCTACACCTTC. It translates to CASSKTGGAYGYTF.

The rearrangement links TRBV5-1 to TRBJ2-7, with 9 positions matching TRBD1. The germline CDR1 and CDR2 sequences are SGHRS and YFSETQ. The CDR3 loop spans 13 amino acids. V was pared by 8 bases and J by 3 bases, with 6 bases of the junction left unmatched. The DNA for the CDR3 is TGCGCCAGTCGACAGGGGGAACGCTACGAGCAGTACTTC. It codes for CASRQGERYEQYF.

This chain links TRBV2 with TRBJ1-6; D not certain. Germline values: CDR1 SNHLY, CDR2 FYNNEI. V lost 8 bases to trimming and J lost 5 bases, with 7 bases between them. The CDR3 contains 12 residues. CDR3 residues: CASCQHNSPLHF. CDR3 coding DNA: TGTGCCAGCTGCCAGCATAATTCACCCCTCCACTTT. Supplemented by reference TRBV2 and TRBJ1-6, the full variable domain reads EPEVTQTPSHQVTQMGQEVILRCVPISNHLYFYWYRQILGQKVEFLVSFYNNEISEKSEIFDDQFSVERPDGSNFTLKIRSTKLEDSAMYFCASCQHNSPLHFGNGTRLTVT.

This clonotype was counted only a few times. V and J are TRBV7-9 and TRBJ2-7; D is possibly TRBD2 (6 bases). The V gene's germline CDR1 is SEHNR and CDR2 FQNEAQ (reference sequence). Trimming removed 5 bases at V and 0 bases at J, with 11 bases between. The CDR3 loop spans 14 amino acids. In DNA, the CDR3 is TGTGCCAGCAGCCGCGGGACGGACTCCTACGAGCAGTACTTC. It yields the protein CASSRGTDSYEQYF.

The sample holds one count of this clonotype. The V call is TRBV7-2, the J call TRBJ2-5; 8 nucleotides agree with TRBD2. Germline values: CDR1 SGHTA, CDR2 FQGNSA. V lost 1 base, J lost 6 bases, and 4 bases stayed unmatched. The CDR3 extends over 14 amino acids. CDR3 region: CASSLEAGAQTQYF. CDR3 bases: TGTGCCAGCAGCTTAGAAGCGGGGGCACAGACCCAGTACTTC.

V usage is TRBV30 and J usage is TRBJ2-7, with unresolved D. Trimming shortened V by 0 bases and J by 1 base, and 10 bases separated the two germline ends. This CDR3 comprises 14 residues. Germline values: CDR1 GTSNPN, CDR2 SVGIG (reference sequence). The CDR3 sequence: CAWSVPLPSYEQYF. CDR3 nucleotide sequence: TGTGCCTGGAGTGTACCCCTACCGTCCTACGAGCAGTACTTC. Full variable domain (remainder filled in from reference TRBV30 and TRBJ2-7): SQTIHQWPATLVQPVGSPLSLECTVEGTSNPNLYWYRQAAGRGLQLLFYSVGIGQISSEVPQNLSASRPQDRQFILSSKKLLLSDSGFYLCAWSVPLPSYEQYFGPGTRLTVT.

This chain connects TRBV3-1 to TRBJ2-3, with TRBD2 identical over 7 bases. The CDR3 runs to 15 residues. The germline gives CDR1 LGHDT, CDR2 YNNKEL (reference sequence). V was clipped by 4 bases and J by 0 bases; unmatched bases: 4. CDR3 nucleotides: TGTGCCAGCAGCCCGCGGGGGTTCAGCACAGATACGCAGTATTTT. This encodes CASSPRGFSTDTQYF.

V gene TRBV5-1 combines with J gene TRBJ2-3; 10 positions match TRBD2. Germline CDR1 is SGHRS and CDR2 is YFSETQ. The J segment lost 5 bases and the V segment lost 2 bases, leaving 8 bases of the junction unmatched. This CDR3 is 16 amino acids long. The CDR3 DNA reads as TGCGCCAGCAGCTTCTTGGCAGCGGGGGGGCAAGATACGCAGTATTTT. This gives the protein CASSFLAAGGQDTQYF.

There are many counts of this clonotype. The chain recombines TRBV14 with TRBJ1-1, with D possibly TRBD1 on 6 matching bases. CDR3 length: 14 amino acids. The germline CDR1 and CDR2 sequences are SGHDN and FVKESK. V lost 5 bases, J lost 3 bases, and 13 bases lay in between. CDR3 region: CASSYRVLDTEAFF. Written as DNA, the CDR3 is TGTGCCAGCAGCTACAGGGTTTTAGACACTGAAGCTTTCTTT.

Ten or more counts support this clonotype. The chain is built from TRBV6-6 and TRBJ2-4; 7 bases match TRBD1. The germline V gene encodes CDR1 MNHNY and CDR2 SVGAGI (reference sequence). There are 16 residues in the CDR3. The ends lost 7 bases at V and 5 bases at J; junction bases unmatched: 14. CDR3 nucleotide sequence: TGTGCCAGCATCTGGAAGGGGGCAGGCTTCGAAAACATTCAGTACTTC. Translated: CASIWKGAGFENIQYF.

The chain carries TRBV7-9 and TRBJ2-1; TRBD1 agrees at 11 bases. With 3 bases clipped from V and 8 bases from J, the junction kept 3 bases outside the gene matches. Germline CDR1 is SEHNR and CDR2 is FQNEAQ (reference sequence). The CDR3 extends over 14 amino acids. The CDR3 spells CASSLGQGEDEQFF. The CDR3 bases are TGTGCCAGCAGCTTGGGACAGGGGGAGGATGAGCAGTTCTTC.

The V and J genes are TRBV29-1 and TRBJ1-5; no firm D call. The CDR3 loop spans 13 amino acids. Germline values: CDR1 SQVTM, CDR2 ANQGSEA. With 4 bases removed from V and 5 bases from J, the gap between germline ends came to 12 bases. CDR3 protein: CSVVIGRDQPQHF. DNA of the CDR3: TGCAGCGTTGTCATAGGGCGCGATCAGCCCCAGCATTTT.

This clonotype was counted ten times or more. The rearrangement links TRBV5-1 to TRBJ1-1, with 9 bases aligning to TRBD1. Germline loops: CDR1 SGHRS, CDR2 YFSETQ. CDR3 length equals 16 residues. After removal of 3 bases from V and 9 bases from J, the junction contained 15 bases not matched to a gene. This CDR3 reads CASSSDPSGQGRKAFF. DNA of the CDR3: TGCGCCAGCAGCTCGGACCCTTCTGGACAGGGGAGGAAAGCTTTCTTT.

The J gene is TRBJ2-7, the V gene TRBV2; 10 nucleotides agree with TRBD2. CDR1 and CDR2 (germline): SNHLY, FYNNEI. The CDR3 spans 15 residues. V lost 0 bases to trimming and J lost 4 bases; unmatched junction nucleotides: 3. The CDR3 is CASSEAPSGGYEQYF. For the CDR3, the DNA is TGTGCCAGCAGTGAAGCGCCTAGCGGGGGTTACGAGCAGTACTTC.

This clonotype was recorded many times. This chain uses TRBV5-1 with TRBJ2-5; 8 nucleotides align to TRBD2. Germline CDR1 reads SGHRS; CDR2 reads YFSETQ. V was pared by 2 bases and J by 5 bases, with 8 bases of the junction left unmatched. The CDR3 runs 15 residues. CDR3 coding DNA: TGCGCCAGCAGCTTCAGCGGGACTAGTGTGGAGACCCAGTACTTC. Its translation is CASSFSGTSVETQYF.

This clonotype was recorded many times. The chain uses TRBV2 and TRBJ2-6; D gene ambiguous. The CDR3 consists of 13 residues. Per germline, CDR1 SNHLY and CDR2 FYNNEI. Trimming removed 10 bases at V and 4 bases at J, with 11 bases between. CDR3 bases: TGTGCCACCTCTTTGGAGGGGGCCAACGTCCTGACTTTC. Translating gives CATSLEGANVLTF.

This clonotype has a handful of counts. This sequence joins TRBV13 and TRBJ2-7; 11 bases are shared with TRBD2. The CDR3 extends over 15 amino acids. The V gene's germline CDR1 is PRHDT and CDR2 FYEKMQ (reference sequence). The J segment lost 3 bases and the V segment lost 6 bases, leaving 7 bases of the junction unmatched. CDR3: CASSLTGLADYEQYF. The CDR3, as DNA: TGTGCCAGCAGTCTGACGGGACTAGCGGACTACGAGCAGTACTTC.